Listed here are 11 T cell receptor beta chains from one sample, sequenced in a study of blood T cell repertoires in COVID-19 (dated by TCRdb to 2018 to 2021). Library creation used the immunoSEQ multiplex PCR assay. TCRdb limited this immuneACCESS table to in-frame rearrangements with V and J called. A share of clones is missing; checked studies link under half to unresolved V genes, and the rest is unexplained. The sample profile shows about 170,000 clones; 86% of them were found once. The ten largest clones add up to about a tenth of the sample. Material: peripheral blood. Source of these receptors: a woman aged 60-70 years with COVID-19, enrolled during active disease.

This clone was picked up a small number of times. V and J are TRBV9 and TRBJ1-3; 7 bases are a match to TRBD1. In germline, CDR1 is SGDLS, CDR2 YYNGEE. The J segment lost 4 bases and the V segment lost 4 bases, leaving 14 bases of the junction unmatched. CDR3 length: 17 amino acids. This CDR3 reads CASSQTQGGVLGNTIYF. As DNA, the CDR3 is TGTGCCAGCAGCCAAACCCAGGGGGGTGTGTTGGGAAACACCATATATTTT.

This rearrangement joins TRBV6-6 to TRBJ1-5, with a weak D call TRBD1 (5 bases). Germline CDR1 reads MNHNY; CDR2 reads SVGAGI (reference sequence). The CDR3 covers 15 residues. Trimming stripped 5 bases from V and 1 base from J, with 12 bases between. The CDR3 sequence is CASSPSWGSNQPQHF. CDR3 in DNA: TGTGCCAGCAGTCCCTCATGGGGCAGCAATCAGCCCCAGCATTTT.

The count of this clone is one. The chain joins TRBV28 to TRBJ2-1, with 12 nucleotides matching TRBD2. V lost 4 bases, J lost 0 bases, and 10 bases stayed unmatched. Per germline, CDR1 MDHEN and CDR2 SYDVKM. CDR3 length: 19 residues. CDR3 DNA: TGTGCCAGCAGTTCCCTACTAGCGGGAGGATTCAGCTCCTACAATGAGCAGTTCTTC. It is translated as CASSSLLAGGFSSYNEQFF.

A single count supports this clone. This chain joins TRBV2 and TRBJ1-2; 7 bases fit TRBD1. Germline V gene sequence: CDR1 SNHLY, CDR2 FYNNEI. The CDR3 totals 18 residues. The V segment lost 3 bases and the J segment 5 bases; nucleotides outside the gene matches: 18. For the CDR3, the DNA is TGTGCCAGCAGTGAGTTGTTCGGAGGGGGCCGATTCATATATGGCTACACCTTC. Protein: CASSELFGGGRFIYGYTF.

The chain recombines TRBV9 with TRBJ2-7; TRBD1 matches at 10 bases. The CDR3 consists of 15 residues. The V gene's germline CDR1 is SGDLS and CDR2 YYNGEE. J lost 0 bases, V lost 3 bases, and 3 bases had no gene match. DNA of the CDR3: TGTGCCAGCAGCGCCGGGACAGGGGCCTCCTACGAGCAGTACTTC. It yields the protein CASSAGTGASYEQYF.

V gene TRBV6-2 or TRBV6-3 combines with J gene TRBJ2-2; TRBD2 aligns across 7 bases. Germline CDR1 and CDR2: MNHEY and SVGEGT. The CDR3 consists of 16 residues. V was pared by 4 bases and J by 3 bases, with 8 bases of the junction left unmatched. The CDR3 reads CASSSRAGLHTGELFF. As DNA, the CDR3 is TGTGCCAGCAGTTCTCGAGCGGGGCTTCACACCGGGGAGCTGTTTTTT.

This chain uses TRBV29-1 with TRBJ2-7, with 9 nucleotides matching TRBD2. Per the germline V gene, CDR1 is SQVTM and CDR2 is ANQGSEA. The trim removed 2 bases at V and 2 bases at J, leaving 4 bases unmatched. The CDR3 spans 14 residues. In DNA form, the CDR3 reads TGCAGCGTTGAATTAGCGGGAGAGGCCTACGAGCAGTACTTC. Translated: CSVELAGEAYEQYF.

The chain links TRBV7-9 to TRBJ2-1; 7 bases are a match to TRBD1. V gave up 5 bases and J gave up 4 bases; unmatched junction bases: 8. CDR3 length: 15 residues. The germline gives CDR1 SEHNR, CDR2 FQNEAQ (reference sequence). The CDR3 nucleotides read TGTGCCAGCAGCGCCACAGGGGTAGTTTACAATGAGCAGTTCTTC. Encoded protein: CASSATGVVYNEQFF.

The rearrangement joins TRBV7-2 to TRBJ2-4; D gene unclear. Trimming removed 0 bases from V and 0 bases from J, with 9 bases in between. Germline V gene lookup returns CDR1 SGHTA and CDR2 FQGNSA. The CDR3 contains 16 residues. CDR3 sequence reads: CASSLAPSIAKNIQYF. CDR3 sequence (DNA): TGTGCCAGCAGCTTAGCTCCTAGTATAGCCAAAAACATTCAGTACTTC. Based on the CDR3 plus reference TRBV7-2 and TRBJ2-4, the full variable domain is GAGVSQSPSNKVTEKGKDVELRCDPISGHTALYWYRQSLGQGLEFLIYFQGNSAPDKSGLPSDRFSAERTGGSVSTLTIQRTQQEDSAVYLCASSLAPSIAKNIQYFGAGTRLSVL.

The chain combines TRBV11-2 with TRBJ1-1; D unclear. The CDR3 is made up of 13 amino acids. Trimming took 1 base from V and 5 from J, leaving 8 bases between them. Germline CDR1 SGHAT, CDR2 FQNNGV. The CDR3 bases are TGTGCCAGCAGCTTAGTCGGTCAAACTGAAGCTTTCTTT. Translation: CASSLVGQTEAFF.

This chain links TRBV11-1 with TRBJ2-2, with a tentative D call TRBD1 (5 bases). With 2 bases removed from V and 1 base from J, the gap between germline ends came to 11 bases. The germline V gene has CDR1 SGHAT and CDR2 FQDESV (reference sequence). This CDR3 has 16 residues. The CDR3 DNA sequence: TGTGCCAGCAGCTTAATCCTGGGGCTGAACACCGGGGAGCTGTTTTTT. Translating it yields CASSLILGLNTGELFF.